This TCR beta chain derives from a study of STAT5B mutations in CD4+ large granular lymphocyte leukemia. Buffy coats from healthy blood donors served as controls. The germline V and J ends were trimmed by 8 bases and 5 bases, with 13 bases remaining between them. The CDR3 loop spans 12 amino acids. Germline CDR1 reads MDHEN; CDR2 reads SYDVKM. Clones were read by immunoSEQ multiplex PCR, and TCRdb kept only the in-frame ones, dropping some. Among tens of thousands of clones listed, less than 75% were seen once. Study-level results: Top patient clones used TRBV06 genes more often: 8/27 versus 2/35 in controls. Without putative leukemic clones, patient CD4-sorted repertoires remained more clonal than healthy CD4+ repertoires. Main leukemic clonotypes were patient-specific, but more than 20% appeared at low frequency elsewhere.

Comment on this clone: Antigen unknown.

The rearrangement uses TRBV28 and TRBJ2-7; a possible D gene is TRBD1 (5 bases). The TCR originated in a human donor in good health. Sequencing used CD4+ T cells from blood buffy coats. This CDR3 is CASAEGVHEQYF. DNA for the CDR3: TGTGCCAGCGCGGAAGGGGTGCACGAGCAGTACTTC.